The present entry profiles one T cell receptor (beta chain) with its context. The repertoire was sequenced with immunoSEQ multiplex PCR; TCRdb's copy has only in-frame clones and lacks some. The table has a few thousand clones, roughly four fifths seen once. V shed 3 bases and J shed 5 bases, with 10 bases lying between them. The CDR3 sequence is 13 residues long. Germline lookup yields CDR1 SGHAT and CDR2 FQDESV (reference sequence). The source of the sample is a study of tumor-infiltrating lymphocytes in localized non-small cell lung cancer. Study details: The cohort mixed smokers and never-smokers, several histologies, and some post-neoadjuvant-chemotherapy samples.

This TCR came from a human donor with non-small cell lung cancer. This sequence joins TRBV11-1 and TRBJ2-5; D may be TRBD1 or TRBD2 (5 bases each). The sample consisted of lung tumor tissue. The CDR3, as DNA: TGTGCCAGCAGCTTCTGGGGCGGGGAGACCCAGTACTTC. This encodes CASSFWGGETQYF.